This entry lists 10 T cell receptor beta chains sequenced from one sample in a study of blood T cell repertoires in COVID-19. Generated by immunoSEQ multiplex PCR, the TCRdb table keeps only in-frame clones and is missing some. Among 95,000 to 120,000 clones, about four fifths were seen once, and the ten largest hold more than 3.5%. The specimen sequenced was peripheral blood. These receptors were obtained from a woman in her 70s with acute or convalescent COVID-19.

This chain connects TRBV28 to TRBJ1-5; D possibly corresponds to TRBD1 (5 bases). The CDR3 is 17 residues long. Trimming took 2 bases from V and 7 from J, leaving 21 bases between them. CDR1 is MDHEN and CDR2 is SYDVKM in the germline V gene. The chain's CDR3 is CASSLPPVVRAGQPQHF. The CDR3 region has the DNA TGTGCCAGCAGTTTACCCCCCGTGGTCCGAGCAGGGCAGCCCCAGCATTTT.

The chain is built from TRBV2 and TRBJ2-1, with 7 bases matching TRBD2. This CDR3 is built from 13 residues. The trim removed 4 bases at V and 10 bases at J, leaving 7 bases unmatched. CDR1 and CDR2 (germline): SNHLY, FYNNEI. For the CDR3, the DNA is TGTGCCAGCAGTGTGACTAGCCTAGGCGAGCAGTTCTTC. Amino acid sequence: CASSVTSLGEQFF.

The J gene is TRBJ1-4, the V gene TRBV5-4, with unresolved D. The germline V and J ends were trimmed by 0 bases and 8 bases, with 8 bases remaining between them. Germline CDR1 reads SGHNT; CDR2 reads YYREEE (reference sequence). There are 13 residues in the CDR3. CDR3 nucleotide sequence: TGTGCCAGCAGCTTGGACCAGGCCGAAAAACTGTTTTTT. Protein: CASSLDQAEKLFF.

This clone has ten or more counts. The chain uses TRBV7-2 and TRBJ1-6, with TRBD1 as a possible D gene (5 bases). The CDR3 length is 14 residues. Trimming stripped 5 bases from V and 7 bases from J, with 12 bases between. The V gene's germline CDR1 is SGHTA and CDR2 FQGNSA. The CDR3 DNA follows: TGTGCCAGCAGCGCGACAGACCAAAATTCACCCCTCCACTTT. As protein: CASSATDQNSPLHF.

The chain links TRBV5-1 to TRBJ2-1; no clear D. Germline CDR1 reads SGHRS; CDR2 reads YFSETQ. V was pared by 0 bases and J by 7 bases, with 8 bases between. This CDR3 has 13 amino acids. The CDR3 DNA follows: TGCGCCAGCAGCTTGGAGCCGTCAAATGAGCAGTTCTTC. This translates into CASSLEPSNEQFF.

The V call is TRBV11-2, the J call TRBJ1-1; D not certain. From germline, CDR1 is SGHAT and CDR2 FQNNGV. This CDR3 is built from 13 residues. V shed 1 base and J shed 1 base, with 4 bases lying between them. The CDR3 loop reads CASSLVQNTEAFF. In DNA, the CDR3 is TGTGCCAGCAGCTTAGTCCAGAACACTGAAGCTTTCTTT.

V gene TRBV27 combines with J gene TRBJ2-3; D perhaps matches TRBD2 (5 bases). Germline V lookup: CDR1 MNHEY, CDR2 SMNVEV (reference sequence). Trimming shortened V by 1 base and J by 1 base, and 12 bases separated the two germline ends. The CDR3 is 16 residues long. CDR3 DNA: TGTGCCAGCAGTTTATTCCTAGCCCCAGGCACAGATACGCAGTATTTT. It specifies CASSLFLAPGTDTQYF.

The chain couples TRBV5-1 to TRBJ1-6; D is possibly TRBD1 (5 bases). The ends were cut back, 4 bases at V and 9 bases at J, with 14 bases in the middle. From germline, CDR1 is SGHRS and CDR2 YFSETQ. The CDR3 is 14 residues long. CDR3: CASSRAGTSSPLHF. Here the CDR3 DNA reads TGCGCCAGCAGCCGAGCAGGGACTAGTTCACCCCTCCACTTT.

CDR3 nucleotide sequence: TGTGCCAGCAGCTCGACTTCTCCCCGCACAGATACGCAGTATTTT. This translates into CASSSTSPRTDTQYF. The chain has TRBV7-9 and TRBJ2-3; D gene unclear. Trimming took off 4 bases at V and 1 base at J, with 12 bases between the two ends. From germline, CDR1 is SEHNR and CDR2 FQNEAQ (reference sequence). This CDR3 has 15 residues.

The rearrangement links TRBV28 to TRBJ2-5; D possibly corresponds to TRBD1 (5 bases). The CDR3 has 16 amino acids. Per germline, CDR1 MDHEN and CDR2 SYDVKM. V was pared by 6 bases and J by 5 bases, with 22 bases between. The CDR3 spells CASSSGRTAKGETQYF. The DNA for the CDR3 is TGTGCCAGCAGCTCCGGACGGACCGCCAAGGGGGAGACCCAGTACTTC.